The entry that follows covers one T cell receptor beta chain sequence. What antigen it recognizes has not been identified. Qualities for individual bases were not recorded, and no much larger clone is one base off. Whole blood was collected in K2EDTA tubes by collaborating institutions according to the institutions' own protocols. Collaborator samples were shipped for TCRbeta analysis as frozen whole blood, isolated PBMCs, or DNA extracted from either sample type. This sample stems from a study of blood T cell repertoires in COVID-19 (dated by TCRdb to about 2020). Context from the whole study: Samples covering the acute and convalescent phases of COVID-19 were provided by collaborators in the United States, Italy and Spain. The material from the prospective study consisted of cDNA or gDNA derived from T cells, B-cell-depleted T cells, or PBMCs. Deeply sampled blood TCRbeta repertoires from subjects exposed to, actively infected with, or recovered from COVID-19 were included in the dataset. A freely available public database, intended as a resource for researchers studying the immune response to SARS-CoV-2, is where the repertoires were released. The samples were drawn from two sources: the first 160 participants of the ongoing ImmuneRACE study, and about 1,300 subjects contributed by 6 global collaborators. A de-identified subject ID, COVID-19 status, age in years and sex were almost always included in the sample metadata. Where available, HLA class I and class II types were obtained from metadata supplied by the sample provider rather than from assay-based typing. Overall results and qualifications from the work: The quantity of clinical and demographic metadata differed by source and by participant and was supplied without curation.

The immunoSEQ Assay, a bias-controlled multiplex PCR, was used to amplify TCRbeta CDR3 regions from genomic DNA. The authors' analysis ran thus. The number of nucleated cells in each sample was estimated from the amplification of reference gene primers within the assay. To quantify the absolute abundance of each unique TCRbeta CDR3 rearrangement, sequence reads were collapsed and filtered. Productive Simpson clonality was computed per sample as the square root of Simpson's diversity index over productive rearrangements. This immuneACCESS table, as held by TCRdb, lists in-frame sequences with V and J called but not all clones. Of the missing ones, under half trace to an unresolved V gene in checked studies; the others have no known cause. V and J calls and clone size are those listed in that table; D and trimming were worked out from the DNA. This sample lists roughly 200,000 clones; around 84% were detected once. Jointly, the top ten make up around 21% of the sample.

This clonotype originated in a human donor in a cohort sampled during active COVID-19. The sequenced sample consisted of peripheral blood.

The CDR3 corresponds to CASSHNRGSGANVLTF. The nucleotides are TGCGCCAGCAGCCATAATCGCGGCTCTGGGGCCAACGTCCTGACTTTC. The V gene is TRBV4-1 and the J gene is TRBJ2-6; the D gene assignment is ambiguous. V was cut back by 3 bases and J by 0 bases, leaving a gap of 9 bases between them. Based on the germline V gene, the CDR1 and CDR2 sequences are MGHRA and YSYEKL. Spanning cysteine to phenylalanine, the CDR3 consists of 16 amino acids. The retained sequence is limited to the CDR3, 48 bases, with the frame set at the first base.